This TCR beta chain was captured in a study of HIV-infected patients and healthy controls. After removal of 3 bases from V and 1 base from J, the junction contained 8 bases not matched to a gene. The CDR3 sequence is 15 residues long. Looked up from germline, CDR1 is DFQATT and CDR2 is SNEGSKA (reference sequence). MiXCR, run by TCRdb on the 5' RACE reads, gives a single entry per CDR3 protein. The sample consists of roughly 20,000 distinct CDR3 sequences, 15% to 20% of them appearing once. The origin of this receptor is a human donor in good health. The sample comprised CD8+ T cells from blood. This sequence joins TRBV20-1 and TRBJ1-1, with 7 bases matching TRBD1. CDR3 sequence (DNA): TGCAGTGCTAGTGGGACAGAGGTATCGAACACTGAAGCTTTCTTT. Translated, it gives CSASGTEVSNTEAFF.